The rows below give T cell receptor beta chains drawn from one sample of a study of shared clonotypes between healthy human individuals. Profiled with immunoSEQ multiplex PCR; TCRdb holds only in-frame clones, not every one. The sample carries about 2 million clones, about 95% recorded once. The sample consisted of naive CD8+ T cells sorted from blood. These receptors all come from a man in his late teens or twenties in good health. The conserved cysteine and the conserved F or W are not part of the CDR3 here.

j_call v_call cdr3_length cdr3_aa
TRBJ2-7 TRBV5-1 13 ASSLDTGVLYEQY
TRBJ2-5 TRBV6-5 13 ASSLFQGTQETQY
TRBJ2-7 TRBV6-5 9 ASSSIYEQY
TRBJ1-5 TRBV6-1 14 ASSAWTGAGNQPQH
TRBJ2-5 TRBV5-6 14 ASSLEPSGGWETQY
TRBJ2-3 TRBV7-9 10 ASSLDEGPQY
TRBJ2-7 TRBV4-3 13 ASSQVDGSRDEQY
TRBJ1-1 TRBV10-2 14 ASSDPGQVLNTEAF
TRBJ2-7 TRBV6-1 9 ASFPSYEQY
TRBJ1-6 TRBV19 9 ATTFNSPLH
TRBJ2-7 TRBV10-3 9 VTGEDYEQY
TRBJ2-3 TRBV9 9 ASSPQDTQY
TRBJ2-1 TRBV4-1 15 ASSQVSRVSVYNEQF
TRBJ2-6 TRBV7-8 17 ASSSHFPGVDSGANVLT
TRBJ2-3 TRBV11-2 11 ASSWGRTDTQY
TRBJ2-1 TRBV5-4 11 ASSLGPEDEQF
TRBJ2-7 TRBV10-3 14 AISESTILGGYEQY
TRBJ2-3 TRBV11-3 11 ASSFEGEDTQY
TRBJ2-7 TRBV27 12 ASSLVQGGYEQY
TRBJ1-2 TRBV9 14 ASSVGQGGSFDGYT
TRBJ1-2 TRBV11-2 11 ASSLGIQGGYT
TRBJ2-3 TRBV4-3 17 ASSQDYLAGGLGTDTQY
TRBJ1-5 TRBV11-2 14 ASSLETGNSNQPQH
TRBJ2-3 TRBV5-1 13 ASSSGGHFTDTQY
TRBJ2-1 TRBV27 13 ASSSRTTGAYEQF
TRBJ2-1 TRBV18 15 ASSPGQGALSYNEQF